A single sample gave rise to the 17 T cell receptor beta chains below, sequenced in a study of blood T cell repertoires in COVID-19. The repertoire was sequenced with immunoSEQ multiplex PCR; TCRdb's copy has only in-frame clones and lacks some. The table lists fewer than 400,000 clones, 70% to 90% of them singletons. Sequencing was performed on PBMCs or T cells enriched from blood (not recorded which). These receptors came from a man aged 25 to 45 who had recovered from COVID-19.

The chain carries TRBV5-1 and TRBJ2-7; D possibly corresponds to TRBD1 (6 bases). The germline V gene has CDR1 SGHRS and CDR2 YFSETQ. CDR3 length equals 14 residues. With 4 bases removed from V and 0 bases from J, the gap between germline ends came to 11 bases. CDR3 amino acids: CASSLTGSSYEQYF. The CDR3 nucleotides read TGCGCCAGCAGCCTCACAGGGTCCTCCTACGAGCAGTACTTC.

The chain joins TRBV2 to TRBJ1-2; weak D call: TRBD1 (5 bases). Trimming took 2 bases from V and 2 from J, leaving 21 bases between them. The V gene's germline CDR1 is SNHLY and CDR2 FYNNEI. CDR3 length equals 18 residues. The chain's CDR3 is CASSEMGGWLTANYGYTF. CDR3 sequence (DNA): TGTGCCAGCAGTGAAATGGGGGGGTGGCTGACAGCCAACTATGGCTACACCTTC.

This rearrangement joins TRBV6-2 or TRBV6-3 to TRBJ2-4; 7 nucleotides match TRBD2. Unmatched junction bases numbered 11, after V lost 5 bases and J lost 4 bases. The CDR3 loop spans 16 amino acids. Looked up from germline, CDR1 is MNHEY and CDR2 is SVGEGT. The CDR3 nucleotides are TGTGCCAGCAGTCTGGCGGGGGAGGTTTTGAAAAACATTCAGTACTTC. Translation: CASSLAGEVLKNIQYF.

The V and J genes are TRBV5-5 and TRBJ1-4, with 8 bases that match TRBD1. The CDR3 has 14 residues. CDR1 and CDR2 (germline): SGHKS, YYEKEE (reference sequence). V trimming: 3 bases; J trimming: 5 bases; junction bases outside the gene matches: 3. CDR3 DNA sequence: TGTGCCAGCAGCTGGACAGGGACAAATGAAAAACTGTTTTTT. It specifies CASSWTGTNEKLFF.

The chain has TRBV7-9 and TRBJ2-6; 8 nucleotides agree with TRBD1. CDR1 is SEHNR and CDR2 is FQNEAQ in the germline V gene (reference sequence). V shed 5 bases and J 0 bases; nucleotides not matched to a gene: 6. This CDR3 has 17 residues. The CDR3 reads CASSDRDRFSGANVLTF. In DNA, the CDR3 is TGTGCCAGCAGCGACCGGGACAGGTTCTCTGGGGCCAACGTCCTGACTTTC. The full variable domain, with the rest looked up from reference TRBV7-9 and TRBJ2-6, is DTGVSQNPRHKITKRGQNVTFRCDPISEHNRLYWYRQTLGQGPEFLTYFQNEAQLEKSRLLSDRFSAERPKGSFSTLEIQRTEQGDSAMYLCASSDRDRFSGANVLTFGAGSRLTVL.

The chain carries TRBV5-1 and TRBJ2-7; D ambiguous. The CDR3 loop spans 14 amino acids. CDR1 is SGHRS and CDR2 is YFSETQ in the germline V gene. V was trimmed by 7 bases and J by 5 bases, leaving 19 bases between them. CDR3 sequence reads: CASHEASPMNEQYF. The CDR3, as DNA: TGCGCCAGCCACGAGGCTTCCCCGATGAACGAGCAGTACTTC. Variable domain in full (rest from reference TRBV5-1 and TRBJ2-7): KAGVTQTPRYLIKTRGQQVTLSCSPISGHRSVSWYQQTPGQGLQFLFEYFSETQRNKGNFPGRFSGRQFSNSRSEMNVSTLELGDSALYLCASHEASPMNEQYFGPGTRLTVT.

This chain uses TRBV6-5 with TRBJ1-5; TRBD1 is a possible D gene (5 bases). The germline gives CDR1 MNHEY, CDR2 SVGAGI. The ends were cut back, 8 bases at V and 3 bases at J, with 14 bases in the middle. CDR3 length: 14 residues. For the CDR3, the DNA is TGTGCCAGCCGCGTGCCGGGACTCAATCAGCCCCAGCATTTT. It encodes CASRVPGLNQPQHF.

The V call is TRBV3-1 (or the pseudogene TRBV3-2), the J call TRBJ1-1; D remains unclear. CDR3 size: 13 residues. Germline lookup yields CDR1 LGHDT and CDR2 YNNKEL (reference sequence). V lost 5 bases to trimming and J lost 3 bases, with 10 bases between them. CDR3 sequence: CASSYVSDTEAFF. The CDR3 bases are TGTGCCAGCAGCTATGTTTCGGACACTGAAGCTTTCTTT.

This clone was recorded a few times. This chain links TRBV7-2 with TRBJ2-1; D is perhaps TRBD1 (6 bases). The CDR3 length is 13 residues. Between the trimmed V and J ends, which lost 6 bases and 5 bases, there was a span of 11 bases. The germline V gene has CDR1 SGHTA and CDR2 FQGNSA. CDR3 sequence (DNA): TGTGCCAGCAGAGTAGGGGGAAACAATGAGCAGTTCTTC. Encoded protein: CASRVGGNNEQFF. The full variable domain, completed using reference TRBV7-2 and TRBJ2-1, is GAGVSQSPSNKVTEKGKDVELRCDPISGHTALYWYRQSLGQGLEFLIYFQGNSAPDKSGLPSDRFSAERTGGSVSTLTIQRTQQEDSAVYLCASRVGGNNEQFFGPGTRLTVL.

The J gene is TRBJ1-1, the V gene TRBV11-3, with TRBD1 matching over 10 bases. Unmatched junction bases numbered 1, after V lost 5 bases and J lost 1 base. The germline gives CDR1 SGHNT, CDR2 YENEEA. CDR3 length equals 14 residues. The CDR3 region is CASSRDRGNTEAFF. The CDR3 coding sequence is TGTGCCAGCAGCAGGGACAGGGGGAACACTGAAGCTTTCTTT.

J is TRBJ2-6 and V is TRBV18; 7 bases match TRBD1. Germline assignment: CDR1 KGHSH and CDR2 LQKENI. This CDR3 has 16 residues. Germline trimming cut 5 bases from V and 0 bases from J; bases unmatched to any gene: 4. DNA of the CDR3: TGTGCCAGCTCAACTACAGGGGACTCTGGGGCCAACGTCCTGACTTTC. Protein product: CASSTTGDSGANVLTF.

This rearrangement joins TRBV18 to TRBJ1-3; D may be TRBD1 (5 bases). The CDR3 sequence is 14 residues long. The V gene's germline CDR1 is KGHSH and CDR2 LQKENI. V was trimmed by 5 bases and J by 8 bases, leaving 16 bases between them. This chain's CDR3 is CASSGDSAGDTIYF. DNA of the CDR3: TGTGCCAGCTCAGGGGACTCGGCGGGGGACACCATATATTTT.

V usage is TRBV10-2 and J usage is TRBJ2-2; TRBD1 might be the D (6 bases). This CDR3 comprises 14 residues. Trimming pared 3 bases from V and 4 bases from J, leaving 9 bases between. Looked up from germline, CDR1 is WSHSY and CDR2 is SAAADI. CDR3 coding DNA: TGCGCCAGCAGTGATAAGGGGGTCACCGGGGAGCTGTTTTTT. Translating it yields CASSDKGVTGELFF.

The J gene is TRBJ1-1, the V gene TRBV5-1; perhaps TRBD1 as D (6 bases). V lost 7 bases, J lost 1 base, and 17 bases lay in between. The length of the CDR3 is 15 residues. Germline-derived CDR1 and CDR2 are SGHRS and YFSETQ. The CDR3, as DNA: TGCGCCAGCTTCCCTGGGGGCAGCGCGAACACTGAAGCTTTCTTT. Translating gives CASFPGGSANTEAFF.

The CDR3 coding sequence is TGTGCCAGTAGTATAGCTCCTACTAGGGCAGATACGCAGTATTTT. This encodes CASSIAPTRADTQYF. The gene calls are TRBV19 and TRBJ2-3; D might be TRBD2 (5 bases). CDR1 is LNHDA, CDR2 SQIVND, per germline (reference sequence). This CDR3 comprises 15 residues. V shed 1 base and J shed 4 bases, with 12 bases lying between them.

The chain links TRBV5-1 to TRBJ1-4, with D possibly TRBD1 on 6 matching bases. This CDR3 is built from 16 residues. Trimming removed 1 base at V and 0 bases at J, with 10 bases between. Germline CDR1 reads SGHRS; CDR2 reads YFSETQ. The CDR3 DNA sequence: TGCGCCAGCAGCTTGACAGGGTATGCAACTAATGAAAAACTGTTTTTT. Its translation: CASSLTGYATNEKLFF. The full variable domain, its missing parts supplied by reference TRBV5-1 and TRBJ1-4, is KAGVTQTPRYLIKTRGQQVTLSCSPISGHRSVSWYQQTPGQGLQFLFEYFSETQRNKGNFPGRFSGRQFSNSRSEMNVSTLELGDSALYLCASSLTGYATNEKLFFGSGTQLSVL.

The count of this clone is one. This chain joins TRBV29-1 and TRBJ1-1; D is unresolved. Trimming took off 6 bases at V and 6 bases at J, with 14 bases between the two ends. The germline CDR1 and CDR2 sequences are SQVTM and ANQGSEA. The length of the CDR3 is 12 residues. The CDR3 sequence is CSVGDMWAEAFF. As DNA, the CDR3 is TGCAGCGTCGGGGATATGTGGGCTGAAGCTTTCTTT. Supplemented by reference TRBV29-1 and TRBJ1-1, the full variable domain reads SAVISQKPSRDICQRGTSLTIQCQVDSQVTMMFWYRQQPGQSLTLIATANQGSEATYESGFVIDKFPISRPNLTFSTLTVSNMSPEDSSIYLCSVGDMWAEAFFGQGTRLTVV.